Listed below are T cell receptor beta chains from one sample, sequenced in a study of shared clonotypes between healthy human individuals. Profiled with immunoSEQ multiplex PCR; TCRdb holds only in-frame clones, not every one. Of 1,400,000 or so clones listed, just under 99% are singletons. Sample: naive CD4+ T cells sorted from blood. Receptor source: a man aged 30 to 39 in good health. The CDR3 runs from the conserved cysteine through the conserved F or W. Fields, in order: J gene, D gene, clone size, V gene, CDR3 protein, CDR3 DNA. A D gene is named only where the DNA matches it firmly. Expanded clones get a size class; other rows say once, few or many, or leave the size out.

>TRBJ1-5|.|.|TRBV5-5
CASSERVINQPQHF
TGTGCCAGCTCAGAACGGGTGATCAATCAGCCCCAGCATTTT
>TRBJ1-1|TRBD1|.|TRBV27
CASIPGGFLMNTEAFF
TGTGCCAGCATACCAGGGGGCTTTTTAATGAACACTGAAGCTTTCTTT
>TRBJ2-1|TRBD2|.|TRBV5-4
CASSLGAGGGYNEQFF
TGTGCCAGCAGCTTGGGTGCGGGAGGTGGCTACAATGAGCAGTTCTTC
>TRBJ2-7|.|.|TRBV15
CATSRDMGNEQYF
TGTGCCACCAGCAGAGATATGGGGAACGAGCAGTACTTC
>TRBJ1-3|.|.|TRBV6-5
CASRLMSSGNTIYF
TGTGCCAGCCGCCTAATGAGCTCTGGAAACACCATATATTTT
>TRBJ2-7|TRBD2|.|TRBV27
CASSLSSGRGYEQYF
TGTGCCAGCAGTTTATCGAGCGGGAGGGGCTACGAGCAGTACTTC
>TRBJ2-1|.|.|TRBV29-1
CSVAGRKQFF
TGCAGCGTTGCCGGGAGAAAGCAGTTCTTC
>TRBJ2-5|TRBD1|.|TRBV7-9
CASSLAQGVETQYF
TGTGCCAGCAGCTTAGCCCAGGGGGTCGAGACCCAGTACTTC
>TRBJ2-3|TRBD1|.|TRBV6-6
CASRTGASTDTQYF
TGTGCCAGCAGGACAGGGGCGAGCACAGATACGCAGTATTTT
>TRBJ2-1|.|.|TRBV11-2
CASSSGGGYNEQFF
TGTGCCAGCAGCTCTGGAGGAGGCTACAATGAGCAGTTCTTC
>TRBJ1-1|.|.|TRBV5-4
CASSAEAREPEAFF
TGTGCCAGCAGCGCAGAGGCCAGGGAACCTGAAGCTTTCTTT
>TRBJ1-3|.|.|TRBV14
CASSQVLGPRNGNTIYF
TGTGCCAGCAGCCAAGTGTTGGGACCCAGGAACGGAAACACCATATATTTT
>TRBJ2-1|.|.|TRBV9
CASSVDSGRGADSRNEQFF
TGTGCCAGCAGCGTAGATTCGGGACGGGGAGCCGATTCAAGGAATGAGCAGTTCTTC
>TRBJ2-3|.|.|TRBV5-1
CASSEPPDTQYF
TGCGCCAGCAGCGAACCCCCAGATACGCAGTATTTT
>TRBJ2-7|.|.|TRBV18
CASSPRQSLSYEQYF
TGTGCCAGCTCACCGCGACAGTCCCTCTCCTACGAGCAGTACTTC
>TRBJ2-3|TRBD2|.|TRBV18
CASSQTSGDTDTQYF
TGTGCCAGCTCACAGACTAGCGGAGACACAGATACGCAGTATTTT
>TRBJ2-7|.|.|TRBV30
CAWSVGQGLEQYF
TGTGCCTGGAGTGTTGGGCAGGGTCTGGAGCAGTACTTC
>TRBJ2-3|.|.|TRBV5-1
CASRQERGQPTDTQYF
TGCGCCAGCAGGCAAGAACGCGGACAGCCCACAGATACGCAGTATTTT
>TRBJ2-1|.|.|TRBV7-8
CASSSSPLNEQFF
TGTGCCAGCAGCTCCTCCCCCTTAAATGAGCAGTTCTTC
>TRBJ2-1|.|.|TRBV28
CASSFGPGVYNEQFF
TGTGCCAGCAGTTTTGGACCCGGGGTCTACAATGAGCAGTTCTTC
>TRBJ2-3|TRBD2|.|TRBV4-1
CASSQGLAGRGTDTQYF
TGCGCCAGCAGCCAGGGACTAGCGGGACGGGGCACAGATACGCAGTATTTT
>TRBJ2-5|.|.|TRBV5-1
CASSFGGLDQETQYF
TGCGCCAGCAGCTTCGGGGGGCTGGACCAAGAGACCCAGTACTTC
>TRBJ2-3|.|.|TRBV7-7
CASSSTSTDTQYF
TGTGCTAGCAGCTCAACTAGCACAGATACGCAGTATTTT
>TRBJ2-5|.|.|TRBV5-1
CASSLDPLGTQYF
TGCGCCAGCAGCTTGGATCCGCTGGGGACCCAGTACTTC
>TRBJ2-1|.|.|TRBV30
CAWSGDRFYNEQFF
TGTGCCTGGAGTGGAGACAGGTTCTACAATGAGCAGTTCTTC
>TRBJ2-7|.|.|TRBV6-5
CASSYSKVASYEQYF
TGTGCCAGCAGTTACTCGAAGGTAGCCTCCTACGAGCAGTACTTC
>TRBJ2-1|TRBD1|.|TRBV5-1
CASSLAGTGIPNEQFF
TGCGCCAGCAGCTTGGCCGGGACAGGGATTCCCAATGAGCAGTTCTTC
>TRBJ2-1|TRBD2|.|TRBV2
CASSAGTDGLGIHEQFF
TGTGCCAGCAGTGCGGGGACGGACGGACTAGGTATACATGAGCAGTTCTTC
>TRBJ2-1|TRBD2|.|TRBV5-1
CASSKTSVLPSGGNPNEQFF
TGCGCCAGCAGCAAAACTAGTGTTTTGCCTAGCGGGGGGAATCCCAATGAGCAGTTCTTC
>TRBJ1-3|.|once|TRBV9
CASSALTGGNTIYF
TGTGCCAGCAGCGCCTTGACAGGAGGAAACACCATATATTTT
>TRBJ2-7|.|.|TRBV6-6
CASSAPSIPSYEQYF
TGTGCCAGCAGTGCACCCTCCATACCCTCCTACGAGCAGTACTTC
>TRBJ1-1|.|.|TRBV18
CASSPGLGGDEAFF
TGTGCCAGCTCACCCGGGCTGGGAGGGGATGAAGCTTTCTTT
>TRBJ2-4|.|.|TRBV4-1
CASSPVDGAREWRTKNIQYF
TGCGCCAGCAGCCCTGTTGACGGGGCCCGGGAGTGGAGGACCAAAAACATTCAGTACTTC
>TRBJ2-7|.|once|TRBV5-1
CASSLAGTYSSYEQYF
TGCGCCAGCAGCTTGGCCGGGACATACTCCTCCTACGAGCAGTACTTC
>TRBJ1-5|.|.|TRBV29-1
CSVIVTGVDGNQPQHF
TGCAGCGTCATTGTCACAGGAGTGGATGGCAATCAGCCCCAGCATTTT
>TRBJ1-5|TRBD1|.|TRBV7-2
CASSLDGRGGQPQHF
TGTGCCAGCAGCTTAGACGGCAGGGGGGGACAGCCCCAGCATTTT
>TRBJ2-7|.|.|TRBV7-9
CASSLGGFTYEQYF
TGTGCCAGCAGCCTAGGGGGGTTTACCTACGAGCAGTACTTC
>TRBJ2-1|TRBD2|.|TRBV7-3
CASSLRLAGYNEQFF
TGTGCCAGCAGCTTACGACTAGCGGGGTACAATGAGCAGTTCTTC
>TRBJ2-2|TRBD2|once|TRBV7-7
CASSLNAGGSPGELFF
TGTGCTAGCAGCTTAAACGCGGGAGGTAGTCCCGGGGAGCTGTTTTTT
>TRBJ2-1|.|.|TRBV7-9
CASVPRGSSSYNEQFF
TGTGCCAGCGTGCCCAGGGGCTCGAGCTCCTACAATGAGCAGTTCTTC
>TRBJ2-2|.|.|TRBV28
CASSFTGRSLAGELFF
TGTGCCAGCAGTTTTACGGGGCGTTCGTTGGCCGGGGAGCTGTTTTTT
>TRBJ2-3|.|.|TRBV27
CASSLLERTTDTQYF
TGTGCCAGCAGTTTATTAGAGCGGACCACAGATACGCAGTATTTT
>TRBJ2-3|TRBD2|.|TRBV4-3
CASSQNTLAGGFTDTQYF
TGCGCCAGCAGCCAAAATACGCTAGCGGGAGGGTTCACAGATACGCAGTATTTT
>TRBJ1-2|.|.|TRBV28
CASSLTGYGGYTF
TGTGCCAGCAGTTTAACAGGTTATGGTGGCTACACCTTC
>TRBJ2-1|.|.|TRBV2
CASSEAVEGGQFF
TGTGCCAGCAGTGAAGCAGTGGAGGGGGGGCAGTTCTTC
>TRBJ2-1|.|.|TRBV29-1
CSVALRTDNEQFF
TGCAGCGTTGCCCTTCGGACAGACAATGAGCAGTTCTTC
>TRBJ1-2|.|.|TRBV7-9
CASNLNGYTF
TGTGCCAGCAACCTCAATGGCTACACCTTC
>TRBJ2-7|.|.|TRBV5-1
CASSYRESSYEQYF
TGCGCCAGCAGCTACCGGGAGTCCTCCTACGAGCAGTACTTC
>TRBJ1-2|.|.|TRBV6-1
CASSDAGAPYGYTF
TGTGCCAGCAGTGATGCAGGGGCCCCCTATGGCTACACCTTC
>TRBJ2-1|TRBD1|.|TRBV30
CAWSRDRGPYNEQFF
TGTGCCTGGAGCCGGGACAGGGGGCCCTACAATGAGCAGTTCTTC
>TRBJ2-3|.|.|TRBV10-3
CAISESWGTDTQYF
TGTGCCATCAGTGAGTCCTGGGGGACAGATACGCAGTATTTT
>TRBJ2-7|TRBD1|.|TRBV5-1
CASTQTGTYEQYF
TGCGCCAGCACCCAGACAGGGACCTACGAGCAGTACTTC
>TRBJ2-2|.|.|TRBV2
CASSTLLADTGELFF
TGTGCCAGCAGTACGTTACTAGCCGACACCGGGGAGCTGTTTTTT